The rows below give T cell receptor beta chains drawn from one sample of a study of T cell responses to AZD1222 COVID-19 vaccine. The repertoire was sequenced with immunoSEQ multiplex PCR; TCRdb's copy has only in-frame clones and lacks some. The data hold approximately 140,000 clones, with about nine tenths observed a single time. The sample in question was peripheral blood, obtained 28 days after the second AZD1222 dose. The receptors come from an adult who received the AZD1222 COVID-19 vaccine. Both conserved end residues are part of each CDR3. A D gene is named only where the DNA matches it firmly. The listing skips clone size in some rows; elsewhere it reads once, few, many or a size class.

TRBJ2-3	NA	NA	12	TRBV9	TGTGCCAGCAGCGGCACCACAGATACGCAGTATTTT	CASSGTTDTQYF
TRBJ2-1	TRBD2	NA	16	TRBV5-5	TGTGCCAGCAGCTTGGTGGCTAGCGGGGGTGTGGATGAGCAGTTCTTC	CASSLVASGGVDEQFF
TRBJ1-1	NA	NA	13	TRBV6-5	TGTGCCAGCACTCGGACGGTGAACACTGAAGCTTTCTTT	CASTRTVNTEAFF
TRBJ2-5	NA	NA	15	TRBV4-3	TGCGCCAGCAGCCTAGTCCGGAGTCCGGGGGAGACCCAGTACTTC	CASSLVRSPGETQYF
TRBJ2-5	TRBD2	once	15	TRBV7-2	TGTGCCAGCAGCTTAGTAGGCGGGAGGTGGGAGACCCAGTACTTC	CASSLVGGRWETQYF
TRBJ2-1	NA	NA	16	TRBV11-3	TGTGCCAGCAGCGCCGGGGGGACAGAGCCCTACAATGAGCAGTTCTTC	CASSAGGTEPYNEQFF
TRBJ2-7	TRBD2	NA	16	TRBV5-6	TGTGCCAGCACATATACCGGGACTAGCGGAACCTACGAGCAGTACTTC	CASTYTGTSGTYEQYF
TRBJ2-3	TRBD2	NA	16	TRBV9	TGTGCCAGCAGCGTAGGGCCTAGCGGGGGCACAGATACGCAGTATTTT	CASSVGPSGGTDTQYF
TRBJ1-2	NA	NA	12	TRBV28	TGTGCCAGCAGTTCCTGGGACTATGGCTACACCTTC	CASSSWDYGYTF
TRBJ2-1	NA	NA	13	TRBV4-1	TGCGCCAGCAGCCAAGATAGGCACAATGAGCAGTTCTTC	CASSQDRHNEQFF
TRBJ2-3	NA	once	13	TRBV3-1/TRBV3-2	TGTGCCAGCAGTCCGGGCAGCCCAAATACGCAGTATTTT	CASSPGSPNTQYF
TRBJ2-7	NA	NA	13	TRBV20-1	TGCAGTGCTAGTAGCCTAGAAGCGGGCGAGCAGTACTTC	CSASSLEAGEQYF
TRBJ1-5	TRBD1	NA	16	TRBV28	TGTGCCAGCAGTCAGGGAGCGGGACAGGGAGCTATGCCCCAGCATTTT	CASSQGAGQGAMPQHF
TRBJ2-3	TRBD1	NA	15	TRBV7-9	TGTGCCAGCAGCGGGACAGGGGCGGGTACAGATACGCAGTATTTT	CASSGTGAGTDTQYF
TRBJ2-7	TRBD2	NA	15	TRBV2	TGTGCCAGCAGACGGACTAGCGGGAGGTTATACGAGCAGTACTTC	CASRRTSGRLYEQYF
TRBJ2-7	TRBD1	NA	16	TRBV9	TGTGCCAGCAGCGTAGCAACGGGGACAGGGATCTACGAGCAGTACTTC	CASSVATGTGIYEQYF
TRBJ2-7	TRBD2	NA	17	TRBV30	TGTGCCTTCCGGACTAGCGGGAGGGCCTTTTATTCTCTCGAGCAGTACTTC	CAFRTSGRAFYSLEQYF
TRBJ2-7	TRBD2	NA	15	TRBV6-5	TGTGCCAGCAGTACGGCGGGGGATAGCTCCTACGAGCAGTACTTC	CASSTAGDSSYEQYF
TRBJ1-2	TRBD1	NA	14	TRBV9	TGTGCCAGCAGCGAACCAACAGGGGCGGGCGGCTACACCTTC	CASSEPTGAGGYTF
TRBJ1-2	NA	NA	16	TRBV27	TGTGCCAGCAGTCCCGGGACGGGGAGAGGTAACTATGGCTACACCTTC	CASSPGTGRGNYGYTF
TRBJ1-2	NA	NA	14	TRBV19	TGTGCCAGTAGTCCGGAAATGGCGGCCTATGGCTACACCTTC	CASSPEMAAYGYTF
TRBJ2-2	TRBD2	NA	16	TRBV5-4	TGTGCCAGCAGCTCCAAGACTAGCGGGGCCACCGGGGAGCTGTTTTTT	CASSSKTSGATGELFF
TRBJ1-5	NA	NA	14	TRBV11-2	TGTGCCAGCAGCCCTGACGGTAGCAATCAGCCCCAGCATTTT	CASSPDGSNQPQHF
TRBJ2-7	NA	NA	13	TRBV13	TGTGCCAGCAGCTTGCGGAGCTCCTACGAGCAGTACTTC	CASSLRSSYEQYF
TRBJ2-1	TRBD1	NA	12	TRBV29-1	TGCAGCGTTGGAGGACAGGGCTATGAGCAGTTCTTC	CSVGGQGYEQFF
TRBJ2-1	NA	NA	15	TRBV24-1	TGTGCCACCAGTGACCAGGTCATGGGGGGGCATGAGCAGTTCTTC	CATSDQVMGGHEQFF
TRBJ1-1	TRBD1	NA	15	TRBV3-1/TRBV3-2	TGTGCCAGCAGCCATTCCGGGACAGCGAACACTGAAGCTTTCTTT	CASSHSGTANTEAFF
TRBJ2-3	NA	NA	13	TRBV12-3/TRBV12-4	TGTGCCAGCAGTTTTGGGAGGACAGATACGCAGTATTTT	CASSFGRTDTQYF
TRBJ1-1	TRBD1	NA	15	TRBV10-3	TGTGCCATCAGTGGCGAGAGGGCAGGGGGCGTGTGGGCTTTCTTT	CAISGERAGGVWAFF
TRBJ2-2	NA	NA	13	TRBV9	TGTGCCAGCAGCGCGCTTAGCCTCGGGGAGCTGTTTTTT	CASSALSLGELFF
TRBJ2-7	NA	NA	14	TRBV5-3	TGTGCCAGAAGCTTAACCAAGGACTCCTACGAGCAGTACTTC	CARSLTKDSYEQYF
TRBJ1-2	NA	NA	15	TRBV3-1/TRBV3-2	TGTGCCAGCAGCCGGGGTCTGGGGGACACCTATGGCTACACCTTC	CASSRGLGDTYGYTF
TRBJ2-5	NA	NA	16	TRBV9	TGTGCCAGCAGCGTAGGTAGGACAGCAGTCCAAGAGACCCAGTACTTC	CASSVGRTAVQETQYF
TRBJ1-2	NA	NA	13	TRBV11-2	TGTGCCAGCAGCCCCGTCGGGGGCTATGGCTACACCTTC	CASSPVGGYGYTF
TRBJ2-5	NA	NA	15	TRBV27	TGTGCCAGCAGTTCCTTCCCGACAGGACAAGAGACCCAGTACTTC	CASSSFPTGQETQYF
TRBJ1-2	NA	NA	18	TRBV4-2	TGTGCCAGCAGCCAAGAAACGCAGACATCGCGAACTAACTATGGCTACACCTTC	CASSQETQTSRTNYGYTF
TRBJ1-1	TRBD1	NA	14	TRBV19	TGTGCCAGTAGTAAGACAGGGGAAGGCACTGAAGCTTTCTTT	CASSKTGEGTEAFF
TRBJ2-5	NA	few	14	TRBV5-8	TGTGCCAGCAGCTTGGCCAATATTCGGGAGACCCAGTACTTC	CASSLANIRETQYF
TRBJ2-7	TRBD2	NA	15	TRBV4-2	TGTGCCAGCAGCCAAGACGGGGACTATAAGAACGAGCAGTACTTC	CASSQDGDYKNEQYF
TRBJ2-3	TRBD2	NA	16	TRBV28	TGTGCCAGCAGGACCCCCGGGACTAGGGGTACAGATACGCAGTATTTT	CASRTPGTRGTDTQYF
TRBJ2-1	NA	NA	11	TRBV19	TGTGCCAGTAGTCGGTGGTATGAGCAGTTCTTC	CASSRWYEQFF
TRBJ1-1	NA	NA	13	TRBV10-3	TGTGCCATCAGTGACTGGGGGGGCACTGAAGCTTTCTTT	CAISDWGGTEAFF
TRBJ2-3	NA	NA	12	TRBV7-2	TGTGCCAGCAGCTCCATACGGGGGACGCAGTATTTT	CASSSIRGTQYF
TRBJ1-4	NA	NA	15	TRBV9	TGTGCCAGCAGCGTACATACAGGGAGCAATGAAAAACTGTTTTTT	CASSVHTGSNEKLFF
TRBJ1-3	NA	NA	15	TRBV2	TGTGCCAGCAGAGATACAGGGAACTCTGGAAACACCATATATTTT	CASRDTGNSGNTIYF
TRBJ2-7	NA	NA	12	TRBV7-2	TGTGCCAGCCGAGGCGGAAACTACGAGCAGTACTTC	CASRGGNYEQYF
TRBJ1-1	NA	NA	14	TRBV7-3	TGTGCCAGCAGCCCGTCTTTGTATGGGTTTGAAGCTTTCTTT	CASSPSLYGFEAFF
TRBJ1-2	NA	few	15	TRBV3-1/TRBV3-2	TGTGCCAGCAGCCACCAGGGTTGGGTGAACTATGGCTACACCTTC	CASSHQGWVNYGYTF
TRBJ2-1	NA	NA	14	TRBV6-5	TGTGCCACCAACGGCGGGGTGGGTACCAATGAGCAGTTCTTC	CATNGGVGTNEQFF
TRBJ2-5	TRBD2	NA	14	TRBV19	TGTGCCAGTAGTCCAAGCGGGATTCAAGAGACCCAGTACTTC	CASSPSGIQETQYF
TRBJ2-7	TRBD2	few	16	TRBV11-3	TGTGCCAGCAGCCCAAGTGGCGGGGGGGCCTCCTACGAGCAGTACTTC	CASSPSGGGASYEQYF
TRBJ1-2	NA	NA	15	TRBV6-5	TGTGCCAGCAGTTACGAAGGAGGGTCAGCCTATGGCTACACCTTC	CASSYEGGSAYGYTF
TRBJ2-7	TRBD1	once	15	TRBV5-1	TGCGCCAGCAGCTTAGATGGGACAGCATCCTACGAGCAGTACTTC	CASSLDGTASYEQYF